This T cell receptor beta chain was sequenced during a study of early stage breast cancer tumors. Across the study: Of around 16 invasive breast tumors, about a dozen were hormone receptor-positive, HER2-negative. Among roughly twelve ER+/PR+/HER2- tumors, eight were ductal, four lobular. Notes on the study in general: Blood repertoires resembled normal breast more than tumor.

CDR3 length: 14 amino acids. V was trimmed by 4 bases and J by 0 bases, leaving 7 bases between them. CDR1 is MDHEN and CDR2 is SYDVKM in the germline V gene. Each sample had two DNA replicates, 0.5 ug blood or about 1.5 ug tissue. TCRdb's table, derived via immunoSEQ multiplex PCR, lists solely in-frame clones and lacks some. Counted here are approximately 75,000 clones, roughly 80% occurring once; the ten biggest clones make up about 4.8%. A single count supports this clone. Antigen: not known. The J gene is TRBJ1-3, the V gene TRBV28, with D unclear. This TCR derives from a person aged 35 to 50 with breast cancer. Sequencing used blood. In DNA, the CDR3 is TGTGCCAGCAGTTCACAGCCCTCTGGAAACACCATATATTTT. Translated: CASSSQPSGNTIYF.